This note documents a single T cell receptor beta chain sequence. The data originate from a study of cytomegalovirus exposure and HLA in healthy donors. The PCR ran on 60 Vbeta and 13 Jbeta primers. Profiled with immunoSEQ multiplex PCR; TCRdb holds only in-frame clones, not every one. Its clone listing holds 70,000 to 80,000 clones. The CDR3 has 16 amino acids. In germline, CDR1 is SGHDT, CDR2 YYEEEE. The junction had 4 bases not matched to a gene; V was cut back by 2 bases and J by 2 bases. The TCR was taken from a man aged 35-49 years in good health and CMV-seronegative. The specimen was PBMCs. The chain is built from TRBV5-6 and TRBJ1-5; TRBD1 aligns across 10 bases. CDR3 bases: TGTGCCAGCAGCTTATGGGGGACAGGGGGCAATCAGCCCCAGCATTTT. Translated, it gives CASSLWGTGGNQPQHF.